The present T cell receptor (beta chain) was sequenced within a study of T-cell reconstitution after alpha-beta-depleted transplantation in children. The study, taken as a whole, reports: About two months after transplant, alpha-beta T cells reportedly came from several hundred expanded graft clones. A year post-transplant, T-cell counts and diversity derived mostly from newly produced T cells. Surviving thymic progenitors and recipient T cells were the source of high TCRbeta diversity at day 60 in some patients.

The TCRbeta library incorporated unique molecular identifiers. MiXCR was run by TCRdb on the PCR reads, yielding one entry per CDR3 protein. Of 700,000 to 950,000 distinct CDR3 sequences listed, about 16% are singletons. This clonotype was seen ten or more times. The antigen is undetermined. V was clipped by 2 bases and J by 8 bases, with 5 bases between them. The CDR3 extends over 11 amino acids. Germline V gene sequence: CDR1 MGHRA, CDR2 YSYEKL. The gene calls are TRBV4-1 and TRBJ2-3; D remains unclear. The sample in question was PBMCs, mostly from graft donor cells, obtained 360 days after TCRalphabeta/CD19-depleted stem cell transplant. The sequence derives from a male patient between 10 and 17 years old who had a stem cell transplant for acute lymphoblastic leukemia, so the T cells may come from the graft donor. CDR3 residues: CASSQYGTQYF. For the CDR3, the DNA is TGCGCCAGCAGCCAATATGGTACGCAGTATTTT.